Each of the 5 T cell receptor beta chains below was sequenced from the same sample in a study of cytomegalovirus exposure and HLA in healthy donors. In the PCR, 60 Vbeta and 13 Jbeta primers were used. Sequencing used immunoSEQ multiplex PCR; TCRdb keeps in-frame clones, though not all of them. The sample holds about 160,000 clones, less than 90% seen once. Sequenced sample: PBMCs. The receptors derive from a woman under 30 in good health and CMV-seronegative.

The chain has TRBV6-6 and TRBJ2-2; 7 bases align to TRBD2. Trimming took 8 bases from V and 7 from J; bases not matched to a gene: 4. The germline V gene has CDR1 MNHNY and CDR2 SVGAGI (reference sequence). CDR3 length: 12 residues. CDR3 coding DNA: TGTGCCAGCTTACGGGGGGACGGGGAGCTGTTTTTT. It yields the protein CASLRGDGELFF.

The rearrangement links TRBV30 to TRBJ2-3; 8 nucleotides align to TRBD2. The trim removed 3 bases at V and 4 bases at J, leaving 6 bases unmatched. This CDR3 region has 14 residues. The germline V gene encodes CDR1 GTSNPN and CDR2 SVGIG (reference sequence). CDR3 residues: CAWSPAGVPDTQYF. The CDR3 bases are TGTGCCTGGAGCCCAGCGGGAGTCCCAGATACGCAGTATTTT.

As DNA, the CDR3 is TGTGCCAGTAGTATAGCGGACAGGGGCACAGATACGCAGTATTTT. Amino acid sequence: CASSIADRGTDTQYF. The V call is TRBV19, the J call TRBJ2-3, with TRBD1 identical over 8 bases. V lost 1 base to trimming and J lost 1 base; unmatched junction nucleotides: 1. CDR1 LNHDA and CDR2 SQIVND come from the germline V gene (reference sequence). CDR3 size: 15 residues.

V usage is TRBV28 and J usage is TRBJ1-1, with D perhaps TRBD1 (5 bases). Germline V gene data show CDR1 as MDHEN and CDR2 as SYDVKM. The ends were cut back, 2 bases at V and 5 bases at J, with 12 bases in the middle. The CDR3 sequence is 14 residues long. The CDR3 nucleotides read TGTGCCAGCAGTTTAAACCCAGGGCGGACTGAAGCTTTCTTT. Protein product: CASSLNPGRTEAFF.

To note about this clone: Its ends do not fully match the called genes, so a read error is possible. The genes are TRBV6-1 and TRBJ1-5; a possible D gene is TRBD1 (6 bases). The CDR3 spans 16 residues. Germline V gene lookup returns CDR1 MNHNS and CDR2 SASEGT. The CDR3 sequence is CASSKADRSRNQPQHF. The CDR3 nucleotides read TGTGCCAGCAGTAAAGCGGACAGATCCAGGAATCAGCCCCAGCATTTT.